This T cell receptor (beta chain) was identified during a study of early T cells in non-severe SARS-CoV-2 infection. Study-wide context: Chains were unpaired, as sequencing was done on bulk RNA from unsorted whole blood. Study-wide results and caveats: The VDJdb matching leaned toward anti-spike CD8 responses and overlooked private and CD4 specificities.

This CDR3 contains 16 residues. Losses at the gene ends were 2 bases for V and 0 bases for J; bases not matched to a gene: 2. Per the germline V gene, CDR1 is MGHDK and CDR2 is SYGVNS. This clonotype was recorded a few times. Its antigen remains unidentified. The library protocol tagged individual cDNA molecules with unique molecular identifiers. TCRdb re-analysed the 5' RACE reads in MiXCR, keeping a single row per CDR3 protein. The sample gives tens of thousands of distinct CDR3 sequences, around 13% of which show up once; more than 8.5% is in the top ten. Sequencing input: whole blood. This clonotype was sampled from an adult who was a healthcare worker with PCR-confirmed SARS-CoV-2 infection or an uninfected control (not recorded which). V and J are TRBV25-1 and TRBJ2-1, with 9 nucleotides matching TRBD2. CDR3 in amino acids: CASSEGGGASYNEQFF. In DNA form, the CDR3 reads TGTGCCAGCAGTGAAGGCGGGGGGGCCTCCTACAATGAGCAGTTCTTC.